These 22 T cell receptor beta chains originate from one sample sequenced in a study of control samples from healthy donors and cancer patients. Sequenced by immunoSEQ multiplex PCR; TCRdb stores in-frame clones only, minus some. The sample contains more than 95,000 clones, approximately 93% of which appear only once. Sequencing was done on a sample of blood. These receptors all come from a man aged 18 to 29 in good health.

This clone was counted a single time. This chain connects TRBV28 to TRBJ1-2; unclear D gene. CDR1 and CDR2 (germline): MDHEN, SYDVKM. The length of the CDR3 is 16 residues. Trimming cost V 5 bases and J 5 bases, with 21 bases left between them. CDR3 residues: CASSTPRYLGKYGYTF. The CDR3 DNA is TGTGCCAGCAGTACCCCCCGCTACCTAGGGAAATATGGCTACACCTTC.

This clone was picked up one time. The rearrangement joins TRBV7-6 to TRBJ2-1; D gene unclear. V lost 2 bases and J lost 8, with 7 bases in between. The CDR3 has 12 residues. CDR1 and CDR2 (germline): SGHVS, FNYEAQ. CDR3 protein: CASSLQADEQFF. The CDR3 DNA follows: TGTGCCAGCAGCTTACAAGCCGATGAGCAGTTCTTC.

This clone was detected once. This chain links TRBV18 with TRBJ2-2, with D possibly TRBD1 on 6 matching bases. V was trimmed by 2 bases and J by 4 bases, leaving 11 bases between them. CDR3 length: 15 amino acids. Germline assignment: CDR1 KGHSH and CDR2 LQKENI. The DNA of the CDR3 is TGTGCCAGCTCACCATCCAGGGGCGGCACCGGGGAGCTGTTTTTT. Residues: CASSPSRGGTGELFF.

This chain links TRBV7-3 with TRBJ2-1; D is ambiguous. V lost 5 bases and J 0 bases, leaving 17 bases between the germline ends. CDR3 size: 17 residues. Germline-derived CDR1 and CDR2 are SGHTA and FQGTGA. The CDR3, as DNA: TGTGCCAGCAGCCCCGCTTACGACTCGAGCTCCTACAATGAGCAGTTCTTC. Translating it yields CASSPAYDSSSYNEQFF.

The chain couples TRBV6-2 or TRBV6-3 to TRBJ2-3; D ambiguous. The CDR3 runs 15 residues. The germline V gene has CDR1 MNHEY and CDR2 SVGEGT. V dropped 2 bases and J dropped 2 bases, with 11 bases sitting between them. The DNA for the CDR3 is TGTGCCAGCAGTTACCCCTTGACCCCCACAGATACGCAGTATTTT. This codes for CASSYPLTPTDTQYF.

The J gene is TRBJ1-1, the V gene TRBV2; D gene uncertain. The CDR3 length is 11 residues. V shed 4 bases and J shed 1 base, with 1 base lying between them. Germline CDR1 and CDR2: SNHLY and FYNNEI. Here the CDR3 reads CASSANTEAFF. Here the CDR3 DNA reads TGTGCCAGCAGTGCGAACACTGAAGCTTTCTTT.

This rearrangement joins TRBV5-1 to TRBJ1-1; D not resolved. The CDR3 is 13 amino acids. V lost 0 bases and J lost 11, with 14 bases in between. Germline V lookup: CDR1 SGHRS, CDR2 YFSETQ. CDR3 DNA: TGCGCCAGCAGCTTGGGTACCGGTATGTGGGCTTTCTTT. Its translation is CASSLGTGMWAFF. Complete variable domain (other parts from reference TRBV5-1 and TRBJ1-1): KAGVTQTPRYLIKTRGQQVTLSCSPISGHRSVSWYQQTPGQGLQFLFEYFSETQRNKGNFPGRFSGRQFSNSRSEMNVSTLELGDSALYLCASSLGTGMWAFFGQGTRLTVV.

The V gene is TRBV19, the J gene TRBJ2-1; 10 bases line up with TRBD2. Losses at the gene ends were 4 bases for V and 6 bases for J; bases not matched to a gene: 9. CDR1 and CDR2 from the germline V gene are LNHDA and SQIVND (reference sequence). The CDR3 is 16 residues long. The DNA for the CDR3 is TGTGCCAGTAGTACGCGACAAGCGGGAGGGATCAATGAGCAGTTCTTC. Translation gives CASSTRQAGGINEQFF.

This clone was detected once. This chain connects TRBV29-1 to TRBJ2-1; 9 bases are a match to TRBD1. The CDR3 contains 14 residues. V trimming: 2 bases; J trimming: 5 bases; junction bases outside the gene matches: 4. CDR1 and CDR2 from the germline V gene are SQVTM and ANQGSEA. The CDR3 DNA sequence: TGCAGCGTTGAACGGGGACAGGGCCACAATGAGCAGTTCTTC. It encodes CSVERGQGHNEQFF.

This clone was seen only once. This CDR3 is CASSRDSDRGNTEAFF. The CDR3 nucleotides are TGTGCCAGCAGCCGGGATTCGGACAGGGGAAACACTGAAGCTTTCTTT. J is TRBJ1-1 and V is TRBV7-9, with 9 bases matching TRBD1. After removal of 5 bases from V and 2 bases from J, the junction contained 9 bases not matched to a gene. The CDR3 covers 16 residues. Germline CDR1 SEHNR, CDR2 FQNEAQ (reference sequence).

This clone came up a few times. The chain carries TRBV11-2 and TRBJ1-6; no reliable D call. Trimming cost V 3 bases and J 8 bases, with 5 bases left between them. The CDR3 spans 12 residues. Germline V lookup: CDR1 SGHAT, CDR2 FQNNGV. DNA for the CDR3: TGTGCCAGCAGCTTTAGAGATTCACCCCTCCACTTT. Its protein is CASSFRDSPLHF.

The chain recombines TRBV5-1 with TRBJ2-1; 8 positions match TRBD2. Losses at the gene ends were 5 bases for V and 6 bases for J; bases not matched to a gene: 16. This CDR3 has 17 residues. CDR1 and CDR2 (germline): SGHRS, YFSETQ. In nucleotides, the CDR3 is TGCGCCAGCAGGCGAACTAGCGGCCCTATCCGGGGCAATGAGCAGTTCTTC. This encodes CASRRTSGPIRGNEQFF.

The chain is built from TRBV25-1 and TRBJ1-3; TRBD1 aligns across 7 bases. Germline CDR1 and CDR2: MGHDK and SYGVNS. This CDR3 spans 15 amino acids. J was trimmed by 0 bases and V by 4 bases; bases with no gene match: 3. CDR3 protein: CASSATGLSGNTIYF. The CDR3 DNA reads TGTGCCAGCAGTGCGACAGGGCTCTCTGGAAACACCATATATTTT.

This clone is a singleton in its sample. J is TRBJ1-1 and V is TRBV5-1; TRBD1 might be the D (5 bases). V shed 1 base and J shed 0 bases, with 13 bases lying between them. Looked up from germline, CDR1 is SGHRS and CDR2 is YFSETQ. This CDR3 has 16 residues. CDR3: CASSLNRGLMNTEAFF. In DNA form, the CDR3 reads TGCGCCAGCAGCTTGAATAGGGGACTAATGAACACTGAAGCTTTCTTT.

This chain joins TRBV10-1 and TRBJ2-1, with 8 positions matching TRBD2. CDR3 size: 18 residues. The germline gives CDR1 WNHNN, CDR2 SYGVQD (reference sequence). The junction had 23 bases not matched to a gene; V was cut back by 6 bases and J by 10 bases. Written as DNA, the CDR3 is TGCGCCAGCAGAAACACCGGGACTAGTCAAGCTTCACATCCAGAGCAGTTCTTC. As protein: CASRNTGTSQASHPEQFF.

J is TRBJ1-1 and V is TRBV5-1; D remains unclear. In germline, CDR1 is SGHRS, CDR2 YFSETQ. V was clipped by 0 bases and J by 5 bases, with 17 bases between them. This CDR3 is built from 16 residues. This chain's CDR3 is CASSLAGTVRATEAFF. In DNA form, the CDR3 reads TGCGCCAGCAGCTTGGCCGGAACAGTCCGGGCGACTGAAGCTTTCTTT.

The chain joins TRBV5-4 to TRBJ2-2; 7 bases line up with TRBD1. CDR1 is SGHNT and CDR2 is YYREEE in the germline V gene (reference sequence). The J segment lost 7 bases and the V segment lost 2 bases, leaving 5 bases of the junction unmatched. CDR3 length equals 14 residues. The CDR3 region is CASSLETGFGELFF. Written as DNA, the CDR3 is TGTGCCAGCAGCTTAGAGACAGGGTTCGGGGAGCTGTTTTTT.

V and J are TRBV10-1 and TRBJ2-3, with TRBD1 matching over 9 bases. From germline, CDR1 is WNHNN and CDR2 SYGVQD (reference sequence). The CDR3 totals 16 residues. Germline trimming cut 0 bases from V and 7 bases from J; bases unmatched to any gene: 8. The CDR3 sequence: CASSESQGAGVYTQYF. The CDR3 region has the DNA TGCGCCAGCAGTGAGTCACAGGGGGCTGGGGTGTATACGCAGTATTTT.

The CDR3 region is CAWSVQRTSGRTDTQYF. The CDR3 DNA is TGTGCCTGGAGTGTACAACGGACTAGCGGGAGAACAGATACGCAGTATTTT. This chain connects TRBV30 to TRBJ2-3; TRBD2 aligns across 13 bases. The trim removed 0 bases at V and 3 bases at J, leaving 6 bases unmatched. This CDR3 has 17 residues. Per the germline V gene, CDR1 is GTSNPN and CDR2 is SVGIG (reference sequence).

This clone was seen once. The chain is built from TRBV6-4 and TRBJ2-3; a possible D gene is TRBD2 (5 bases). The CDR3 length is 16 residues. V lost 0 bases, J lost 0 bases, and 10 bases lay in between. Germline lookup yields CDR1 MRHNA and CDR2 SNTAGT. CDR3 sequence (DNA): TGTGCCAGCAGTGACTCGGTAGCGTCTAGCACAGATACGCAGTATTTT. It yields the protein CASSDSVASSTDTQYF.

V is TRBV6-5 and J is TRBJ1-4; D gene ambiguous. Per germline, CDR1 MNHEY and CDR2 SVGAGI. V lost 2 bases and J lost 5, with 9 bases in between. The CDR3 length is 14 residues. CDR3 region: CASSYHSSNEKLFF. The CDR3 bases are TGTGCCAGCAGTTACCACAGTTCAAATGAAAAACTGTTTTTT.

This clone was detected only once. The chain has TRBV4-1 and TRBJ2-5; tentatively, D is TRBD1 (5 bases). Germline CDR1 and CDR2: MGHRA and YSYEKL. V lost 0 bases, J lost 2 bases, and 10 bases lay in between. The CDR3 covers 15 residues. DNA of the CDR3: TGCGCCAGCAGCCAAGACCCCCCAGGGCAAGAGACCCAGTACTTC. Encoded protein: CASSQDPPGQETQYF.